A single sample gave rise to the 29 T cell receptor beta chains below, sequenced in a study of OX40 agonist ivuxolimab in advanced cancers. Assay used: immunoSEQ multiplex PCR; TCRdb lists only in-frame clones, some missing. The sample includes 84,000 or so clones, about 90% of them seen just once. The starting material was CD4+ or CD8+ T cells sorted from blood, obtained in a trial of the OX40 agonist ivuxolimab. These receptors were taken from an adult with an advanced solid tumor such as melanoma, head and neck, liver or kidney cancer.

This chain joins TRBV7-2 and TRBJ1-3, with D possibly TRBD1 on 5 matching bases. Looked up from germline, CDR1 is SGHTA and CDR2 is FQGNSA. The V gene lost 5 bases and the J gene lost 0 bases, with 11 bases spanning the gap. This CDR3 contains 15 residues. CDR3 DNA: TGTGCCAGCAGCCGGGACGGAAGCTCTGGAAACACCATATATTTT. Its protein product is CASSRDGSSGNTIYF.

This chain uses TRBV19 with TRBJ2-1, with 13 bases aligning to TRBD2. The CDR3 sequence is 18 residues long. J lost 0 bases, V lost 7 bases, and 9 bases had no gene match. Germline CDR1 is LNHDA and CDR2 is SQIVND (reference sequence). CDR3 in amino acids: CASTQTSGGFPSYNEQFF. Here the CDR3 DNA reads TGTGCCAGTACTCAGACTAGCGGGGGGTTTCCCTCCTACAATGAGCAGTTCTTC.

The CDR3 region is CAIRAGVEGTQYF. The CDR3 DNA reads TGTGCCATCAGGGCGGGGGTTGAAGGGACCCAGTACTTC. The chain has TRBV10-3 and TRBJ2-5, with 7 bases matching TRBD2. The V gene end was trimmed by 6 bases and the J gene end by 7 bases; junction bases not matched to a gene: 8. The germline V gene encodes CDR1 ENHRY and CDR2 SYGVKD. This CDR3 region has 13 residues.

The rearrangement links TRBV5-6 to TRBJ1-1; D call uncertain. Trimming removed 4 bases from V and 7 bases from J, with 14 bases in between. The germline CDR1 and CDR2 sequences are SGHDT and YYEEEE. The CDR3 consists of 13 residues. CDR3 DNA sequence: TGTGCCAGCAGCCGGACCGCGACTGATGAAGCTTTCTTT. Its translation: CASSRTATDEAFF.

V gene TRBV28 combines with J gene TRBJ2-3; 12 bases are shared with TRBD2. In germline, CDR1 is MDHEN, CDR2 SYDVKM. J lost 2 bases, V lost 5 bases, and 17 bases had no gene match. This CDR3 comprises 20 residues. Here the CDR3 reads CASSTLTPLAGGRVTDTQYF. CDR3 nucleotide sequence: TGTGCCAGCAGTACCCTCACCCCGCTAGCGGGGGGGCGGGTCACAGATACGCAGTATTTT. The full variable domain, with the rest looked up from reference TRBV28 and TRBJ2-3, is DVKVTQSSRYLVKRTGEKVFLECVQDMDHENMFWYRQDPGLGLRLIYFSYDVKMKEKGDIPEGYSVSREKKERFSLILESASTNQTSMYLCASSTLTPLAGGRVTDTQYFGPGTRLTVL.

V usage is TRBV6-4 and J usage is TRBJ1-1; D is possibly TRBD1 (6 bases). The V and J ends lost 7 bases and 4 bases respectively, with 16 bases between them. CDR1 and CDR2 from the germline V gene are MRHNA and SNTAGT. The CDR3 has 14 residues. The DNA of the CDR3 is TGTGCCAGCACTCCCGAGGGAGGGGGCACTGAAGCTTTCTTT. This sequence encodes CASTPEGGGTEAFF.

The V call is TRBV11-3, the J call TRBJ2-3; no clear D. V lost 2 bases and J 0 bases, leaving 12 bases between the germline ends. Germline lookup yields CDR1 SGHNT and CDR2 YENEEA. This CDR3 is 16 amino acids long. In DNA, the CDR3 is TGTGCCAGCAGCTTAAGGGCAACGACTAGCACAGATACGCAGTATTTT. Its translation: CASSLRATTSTDTQYF.

This clone was recorded once. This chain joins TRBV5-1 and TRBJ2-3, with a weak D call TRBD1 (6 bases). Per the germline V gene, CDR1 is SGHRS and CDR2 is YFSETQ. This CDR3 has 15 amino acids. With 5 bases removed from V and 4 bases from J, the gap between germline ends came to 17 bases. Here the CDR3 reads CASSRDTVLADTQYF. The CDR3, as DNA: TGCGCCAGCAGTCGGGACACCGTTTTAGCAGATACGCAGTATTTT.

This chain uses TRBV4-2 with TRBJ2-5, with TRBD2 matching over 8 bases. The CDR3 covers 16 residues. Germline V gene sequence: CDR1 LGHNA, CDR2 YNFKEQ. With 0 bases clipped from V and 6 bases from J, the junction kept 9 bases outside the gene matches. The CDR3 sequence: CASSQDGRGGRKTQYF. The CDR3 coding sequence is TGTGCCAGCAGCCAAGATGGACGGGGGGGCCGAAAGACCCAGTACTTC.

The chain employs TRBV6-1 and TRBJ2-2, with TRBD2 matching 11 bases. The germline V gene has CDR1 MNHNS and CDR2 SASEGT. The CDR3 runs 14 residues. Unmatched junction bases numbered 3, after V lost 6 bases and J lost 6 bases. The CDR3 is CASRLAGVAGELFF. In DNA, the CDR3 is TGTGCCAGCAGACTAGCGGGAGTGGCCGGGGAGCTGTTTTTT.

This clone was seen just once. This chain uses TRBV27 with TRBJ1-2; TRBD1 agrees at 7 bases. J gave up 6 bases and V 1 base, and 5 bases lay outside the gene matches. This CDR3 region has 14 residues. Germline loops: CDR1 MNHEY, CDR2 SMNVEV (reference sequence). Here the CDR3 reads CASSLWRDRDGYTF. As DNA, the CDR3 is TGTGCCAGCAGTTTATGGAGGGACAGAGATGGCTACACCTTC.

The chain recombines TRBV6-5 with TRBJ1-2; 7 bases match TRBD1. The CDR3 is 14 residues long. V shed 5 bases, J shed 4 bases, and the junction held 7 bases outside the gene matches. Germline V gene lookup returns CDR1 MNHEY and CDR2 SVGAGI. For the CDR3, the DNA is TGTGCCAGCAGTCCAACGACAGGGCGCTATGGCTACACCTTC. This encodes CASSPTTGRYGYTF.

The chain is built from TRBV5-1 and TRBJ1-3, with unresolved D. The CDR3 contains 15 residues. V was shortened by 1 base and J by 0 bases, with 8 bases between the two germline ends. The V gene's germline CDR1 is SGHRS and CDR2 YFSETQ. The DNA for the CDR3 is TGCGCCAGCAGCTTGCACGGTGACTCTGGAAACACCATATATTTT. This sequence encodes CASSLHGDSGNTIYF.

The chain joins TRBV5-1 to TRBJ2-3, with 9 bases lining up with TRBD2. V dropped 4 bases and J dropped 4; count of bases not matched to a gene: 10. Germline V gene sequence: CDR1 SGHRS, CDR2 YFSETQ. The CDR3 runs 16 residues. For the CDR3, the DNA is TGCGCCAGCAGCCCCGGGACTAGCAGAGTGGCAGATACGCAGTATTTT. Amino acids: CASSPGTSRVADTQYF.

This clone was observed a single time. The chain links TRBV30 to TRBJ1-2; maybe TRBD1 (6 bases). V shed 0 bases and J shed 8 bases, with 7 bases lying between them. Germline V CDR1 and CDR2: GTSNPN, SVGIG (reference sequence). The CDR3 contains 11 residues. CDR3 in amino acids: CAWSVQGGYTF. CDR3 bases: TGTGCCTGGAGTGTACAGGGCGGCTACACCTTC.

This rearrangement joins TRBV19 to TRBJ2-1, with D possibly TRBD1 on 7 matching bases. V lost 1 base, J lost 15 bases, and 13 bases lay in between. This CDR3 is built from 12 residues. Per germline, CDR1 LNHDA and CDR2 SQIVND (reference sequence). This CDR3 is CASSIGGGGLFF. For the CDR3, the DNA is TGTGCCAGTAGTATAGGTGGAGGGGGCCTGTTCTTC.

This chain links TRBV6-4 with TRBJ2-1; 10 nucleotides align to TRBD2. The CDR3 is 16 residues long. The germline V gene has CDR1 MRHNA and CDR2 SNTAGT. V trimming: 8 bases; J trimming: 5 bases; junction bases outside the gene matches: 12. The CDR3 nucleotides read TGTGCCAGCCCTGACCTAGCGGGGGCGCCTGACAATGAGCAGTTCTTC. It encodes CASPDLAGAPDNEQFF.

The V gene is TRBV7-9, the J gene TRBJ1-1; possible D gene TRBD1, 6 bases. The CDR3 is 17 amino acids. The ends were cut back, 4 bases at V and 4 bases at J, with 22 bases in the middle. Germline lookup yields CDR1 SEHNR and CDR2 FQNEAQ (reference sequence). CDR3 sequence: CASSSPKGGAQGTEAFF. CDR3 DNA: TGTGCCAGCAGCTCCCCCAAGGGGGGGGCGCAGGGCACTGAAGCTTTCTTT.

This sequence joins TRBV5-4 and TRBJ2-2; possible D gene TRBD1, 6 bases. CDR1 is SGHNT, CDR2 YYREEE, per germline (reference sequence). The CDR3 totals 16 residues. V was pared by 0 bases and J by 0 bases, with 9 bases between. CDR3 nucleotide sequence: TGTGCCAGCAGCTTGGAAAGGACAGCGAACACCGGGGAGCTGTTTTTT. This gives the protein CASSLERTANTGELFF.

The chain uses TRBV28 and TRBJ2-3; D remains unclear. From germline, CDR1 is MDHEN and CDR2 SYDVKM. This CDR3 comprises 15 residues. V was pared by 2 bases and J by 7 bases, with 16 bases between. This CDR3 is CASSLTSSLANTQYF. In DNA, the CDR3 is TGTGCCAGCAGTTTAACCTCCAGTCTCGCGAATACGCAGTATTTT.

The V and J genes are TRBV7-9 and TRBJ2-7, with TRBD2 as a possible D gene (6 bases). CDR3 length: 11 residues. Trimming left V 1 base short and J 9 bases short, with 7 bases between. CDR1 SEHNR and CDR2 FQNEAQ come from the germline V gene (reference sequence). The CDR3 loop is CASSLVGGQYF. CDR3 DNA: TGTGCCAGCAGCTTAGTGGGGGGGCAGTACTTC.

CDR3 DNA: TGTGCCAGTAGTATCGGGAACACAGATACGCAGTATTTT. Translated, it gives CASSIGNTDTQYF. The rearrangement links TRBV19 to TRBJ2-3; the D gene is possibly TRBD2 (5 bases). V lost 3 bases and J 2 bases, leaving 6 bases between the germline ends. CDR1 is LNHDA and CDR2 is SQIVND in the germline V gene (reference sequence). The CDR3 contains 13 residues.

The chain joins TRBV6-5 to TRBJ1-1; D gene ambiguous. Germline V gene lookup returns CDR1 MNHEY and CDR2 SVGAGI. Trimming shortened V by 0 bases and J by 1 base, and 3 bases separated the two germline ends. This CDR3 has 13 residues. CDR3 protein: CASSYSRNTEAFF. In DNA form, the CDR3 reads TGTGCCAGCAGTTACTCGAGGAACACTGAAGCTTTCTTT.

This chain links TRBV11-3 with TRBJ2-3; D not certain. Germline values: CDR1 SGHNT, CDR2 YENEEA. Trimming stripped 4 bases from V and 2 bases from J, with 10 bases between. The CDR3 spans 14 residues. DNA of the CDR3: TGTGCCAGCAGCTCAAGGTCCTACACAGATACGCAGTATTTT. Its translation: CASSSRSYTDTQYF. Using reference TRBV11-3 and TRBJ2-3 for the parts outside the CDR3, the full variable domain is EAGVVQSPRYKIIEKKQPVAFWCNPISGHNTLYWYLQNLGQGPELLIRYENEEAVDDSQLPKDRFSAERLKGVDSTLKIQPAELGDSAVYLCASSSRSYTDTQYFGPGTRLTVL.

This clone was picked up one time. V and J are TRBV4-1 and TRBJ2-3; 15 nucleotides line up with TRBD2. V trimming: 4 bases; J trimming: 0 bases; junction bases outside the gene matches: 2. The CDR3 is 17 residues long. Germline CDR1 is MGHRA and CDR2 is YSYEKL. The CDR3 loop is CASSPGTSGGSTDTQYF. CDR3 nucleotides: TGCGCCAGCAGCCCTGGGACTAGCGGGGGGAGCACAGATACGCAGTATTTT.

The chain carries TRBV19 and TRBJ2-3; 8 bases align to TRBD1. This CDR3 is built from 12 residues. The germline CDR1 and CDR2 sequences are LNHDA and SQIVND (reference sequence). V lost 10 bases and J lost 5; bases outside the gene matches: 5. The CDR3 nucleotides read TGTGCCACATCAGGGGGCAAAGATACGCAGTATTTT. Encoded protein: CATSGGKDTQYF.

Notes on this clone: Other DNA sequences from this sample encode an identical CDR3 as well. The rearrangement links TRBV6-1 to TRBJ1-2; 10 bases fit TRBD1. The V gene end was trimmed by 3 bases and the J gene end by 4 bases; junction bases not matched to a gene: 2. Germline V gives CDR1 MNHNS, CDR2 SASEGT. CDR3 length: 14 amino acids. CDR3 residues: CASSEGTGVYGYTF. In DNA, the CDR3 is TGTGCCAGCAGTGAGGGGACAGGGGTCTATGGCTACACCTTC.

The chain couples TRBV2 to TRBJ1-5; 7 positions agree with TRBD1. The CDR3 consists of 15 residues. With V trimmed by 4 bases and J by 0 bases, 3 bases remained unmatched. Germline V gene data show CDR1 as SNHLY and CDR2 as FYNNEI. The CDR3 here is CASSGDSGSNQPQHF. Written as DNA, the CDR3 is TGTGCCAGCAGTGGGGACAGCGGTAGCAATCAGCCCCAGCATTTT.

The gene calls are TRBV7-2 and TRBJ1-1; 9 bases map to TRBD1. Germline V gives CDR1 SGHTA, CDR2 FQGNSA. This CDR3 region has 15 residues. Trimming took 4 bases from V and 4 from J; bases not matched to a gene: 7. CDR3 amino acids: CASSWSGTGSTEAFF. The CDR3 DNA is TGTGCCAGCAGCTGGTCCGGGACAGGGTCCACTGAAGCTTTCTTT.